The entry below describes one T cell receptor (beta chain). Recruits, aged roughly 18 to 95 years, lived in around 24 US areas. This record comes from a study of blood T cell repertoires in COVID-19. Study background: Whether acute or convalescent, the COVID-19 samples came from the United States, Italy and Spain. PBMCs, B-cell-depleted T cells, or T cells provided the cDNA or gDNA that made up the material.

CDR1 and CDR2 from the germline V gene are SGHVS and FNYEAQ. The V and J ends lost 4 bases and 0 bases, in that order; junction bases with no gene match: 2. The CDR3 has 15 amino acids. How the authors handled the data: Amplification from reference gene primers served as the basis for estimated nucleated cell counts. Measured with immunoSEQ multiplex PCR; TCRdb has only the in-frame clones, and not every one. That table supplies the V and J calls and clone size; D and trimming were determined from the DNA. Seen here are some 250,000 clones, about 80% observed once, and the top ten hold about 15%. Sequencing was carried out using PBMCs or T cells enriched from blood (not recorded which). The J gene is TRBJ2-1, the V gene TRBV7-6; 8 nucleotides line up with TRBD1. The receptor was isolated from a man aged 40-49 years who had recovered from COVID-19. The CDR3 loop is CASSSTGGSYNEQFF. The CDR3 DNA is TGTGCCAGCAGCTCTACAGGGGGCTCCTACAATGAGCAGTTCTTC.